This entry describes one T cell receptor (beta chain). This clonotype was recorded a few times. Its antigen remains unidentified. No base qualities exist here, and no much larger clone lies one base off it. The data were obtained in a study of T cell repertoires in cytomegalovirus infection (dated by TCRdb to between 2018 and 2021). Regarding the complete study: The HLA type of each donor mattered for the analysis, because public TCR beta signatures pointed to carriage of CMV infection along with the matching HLA type. The investigation overall reported the following: Cumulative frequency of public TCR beta family members discriminated carriers of CMV infection plus the relevant HLA type in this cohort and an independent 352-donor cohort. The ex vivo response was dominated by HLA-C-restricted CMV-specific TCR beta clonotypes, which also provided the single most frequent clonotype in two of eight donors.

The run used an Illumina HiSeq 1500. TCRdb reanalyzed the raw reads on its own, using fastp at Q25 for trimming and MiXCR for clone calling, and kept in-frame beta chains. Rows matching on CDR3 protein sequence are summarized as one entry with the most common DNA and genes. The table for this sample lists approximately 170,000 distinct CDR3 sequences; approximately 17% of them were counted only once. In total, the top ten clones hold roughly 20% of the sample. The TCR comes from a human donor in good health (CMV status not recorded). Some clones in this sample may be carry-over from other donors' samples. Sequences were obtained from CD8+ T cells from PBMCs.

The nucleotide sequence is given as TGTGCCAGCAGCCCGAGCAAGGGACCAGAGAACACCGGGGAGCTGTTTTTT. Its protein reads: CASSPSKGPENTGELFF. The chain uses TRBV7-3 and TRBJ2-2; the D gene cannot be resolved beyond TRBD1 or TRBD2, each matching 5 bases. From the cysteine up to the phenylalanine, the CDR3 has a length of 17 residues. Of all the DNA, just the CDR3 is kept, 51 bases in frame from base 1. V and J lose 5 bases and 1 base, and a span of 17 bases separates them. The germline V gene gives CDR1 as SGHTA and CDR2 as FQGTGA.